The 21 T cell receptor beta chains presented below share a single source sample, sequenced in a study of blood T cell repertoires in COVID-19. Assay used: immunoSEQ multiplex PCR; TCRdb lists only in-frame clones, some missing. Of about 250,000 clones detected, approximately 84% appear once; the ten largest clones hold under 2%. Sequenced sample: PBMCs or T cells enriched from blood (not recorded which). The source of these receptors is a man aged 35 to 55 who had recovered from COVID-19.

In nucleotides, the CDR3 is TGTGCCAGCAGCCAGCTCCAGGGGGGAACTGAAGCTTTCTTT. Encoded protein: CASSQLQGGTEAFF. The chain employs TRBV3-1 (or the pseudogene TRBV3-2) and TRBJ1-1; the match to TRBD1 covers 7 bases. Trimming took 3 bases from V and 5 from J; bases not matched to a gene: 6. The CDR3 contains 14 residues. The germline V gene encodes CDR1 LGHDT and CDR2 YNNKEL (reference sequence).

This clone has a single count. This chain links TRBV6-1 with TRBJ1-2, with a weak D call TRBD1 (6 bases). Trimming left V 4 bases short and J 7 bases short, with 22 bases between. CDR1 and CDR2 (germline): MNHNS, SASEGT. This CDR3 contains 16 residues. In nucleotides, the CDR3 is TGTGCCAGCAGTGGATATAACAGGGTGGGTGGCGGTGGCTACACCTTC. It translates to CASSGYNRVGGGGYTF.

The J gene is TRBJ1-1, the V gene TRBV18; D unclear. This CDR3 has 15 residues. Germline assignment: CDR1 KGHSH and CDR2 LQKENI. Trimming pared 2 bases from V and 2 bases from J, leaving 12 bases between. In nucleotides, the CDR3 is TGTGCCAGCTCACCAGTGGAGGGAGGAAACACTGAAGCTTTCTTT. It specifies CASSPVEGGNTEAFF.

V and J are TRBV3-1 (or the pseudogene TRBV3-2) and TRBJ1-2; 10 bases map to TRBD1. CDR3 size: 17 residues. The V gene end was trimmed by 3 bases and the J gene end by 4 bases; junction bases not matched to a gene: 11. Germline V gives CDR1 LGHDT, CDR2 YNNKEL (reference sequence). Written as DNA, the CDR3 is TGTGCCAGCAGCCACCGATACTCCGGGACAGGGGTCTATGGCTACACCTTC. Translating it yields CASSHRYSGTGVYGYTF.

V usage is TRBV6-5 and J usage is TRBJ1-2; TRBD1 is a possible D gene (6 bases). The CDR3 length is 14 residues. CDR1 is MNHEY, CDR2 SVGAGI, per germline. V was trimmed by 6 bases and J by 2 bases, leaving 13 bases between them. The CDR3 protein is CASRASRGNYGYTF. CDR3 DNA sequence: TGTGCCAGCAGGGCCTCTAGGGGGAACTATGGCTACACCTTC.

V and J are TRBV27 and TRBJ2-2; 7 bases agree with TRBD1. The germline CDR1 and CDR2 sequences are MNHEY and SMNVEV (reference sequence). J gave up 7 bases and V 8 bases, and 10 bases lay outside the gene matches. The CDR3 consists of 14 residues. The CDR3 DNA reads as TGTGCCAGCCGAACCTTACAGGGGTTCGGGGAGCTGTTTTTT. This sequence encodes CASRTLQGFGELFF.

This chain joins TRBV5-1 and TRBJ2-1, with a tentative D call TRBD1 (6 bases). With 0 bases removed from V and 3 bases from J, the gap between germline ends came to 10 bases. This CDR3 is 15 amino acids long. Germline CDR1 and CDR2: SGHRS and YFSETQ. In DNA, the CDR3 is TGCGCCAGCAGCTTGGAGTCAGGGGTCTACAATGAGCAGTTCTTC. Its protein product is CASSLESGVYNEQFF.

This chain links TRBV7-3 with TRBJ2-3, with D maybe TRBD2 (5 bases). The CDR3 has 13 amino acids. CDR1 SGHTA and CDR2 FQGTGA come from the germline V gene. Trimming shortened V by 5 bases and J by 4 bases, and 10 bases separated the two germline ends. The CDR3 DNA sequence: TGTGCCAGCAGCCTAGCTACGGCAGATACGCAGTATTTT. Translated: CASSLATADTQYF. The whole variable domain, filled in from reference TRBV7-3 and TRBJ2-3, reads GAGVSQTPSNKVTEKGKYVELRCDPISGHTALYWYRQSLGQGPEFLIYFQGTGAADDSGLPNDRFFAVRPEGSVSTLKIQRTERGDSAVYLCASSLATADTQYFGPGTRLTVL.

The rearrangement links TRBV21-1 to TRBJ1-2; the D call TRBD1 from the table was never checked on the DNA. TRBV21-1 is a pseudogene. The CDR3 totals 15 residues. The chain's CDR3 is CASSKGGTGNYGYTF. CDR3 coding DNA: TGTGCCAGCAGCAAAGGAGGGACAGGGAACTATGGCTACACCTTC.

J is TRBJ2-2 and V is TRBV6-5, with 8 positions matching TRBD2. With 6 bases clipped from V and 4 bases from J, the junction kept 4 bases outside the gene matches. CDR1 is MNHEY, CDR2 SVGAGI, per germline. The CDR3 has 14 amino acids. CDR3 amino acids: CASRVAGGTGELFF. The CDR3 region has the DNA TGTGCCAGCAGGGTGGCGGGAGGCACCGGGGAGCTGTTTTTT.

The chain links TRBV7-9 to TRBJ2-7; 7 bases align to TRBD2. Germline V gene data show CDR1 as SEHNR and CDR2 as FQNEAQ (reference sequence). V lost 4 bases, J lost 4 bases, and 16 bases stayed unmatched. This CDR3 contains 17 residues. CDR3 in DNA: TGTGCCAGCAGCTCGCACCCGGGGGAGGGAACTGTATACGAGCAGTACTTC. Translation gives CASSSHPGEGTVYEQYF.

J is TRBJ2-1 and V is TRBV11-3; D call uncertain. CDR1 is SGHNT, CDR2 YENEEA, per germline. The V gene lost 1 base and the J gene lost 10 bases, with 11 bases spanning the gap. The CDR3 extends over 13 amino acids. The CDR3 is CASSLGVQTEQFF. In DNA form, the CDR3 reads TGTGCCAGCAGCTTAGGCGTTCAGACAGAGCAGTTCTTC.

The genes are TRBV28 and TRBJ2-2, with 9 bases aligning to TRBD1. This CDR3 has 16 residues. Germline V gene lookup returns CDR1 MDHEN and CDR2 SYDVKM. The V gene end was trimmed by 8 bases and the J gene end by 5 bases; junction bases not matched to a gene: 12. The CDR3 protein is CASGSPGTGTTGELFF. The CDR3 region has the DNA TGTGCCAGCGGGAGCCCTGGGACAGGGACGACCGGGGAGCTGTTTTTT.

The chain has TRBV28 and TRBJ1-1, with D maybe TRBD1 (5 bases). This CDR3 comprises 16 residues. Per germline, CDR1 MDHEN and CDR2 SYDVKM. Trimming pared 2 bases from V and 1 base from J, leaving 14 bases between. The CDR3 region has the DNA TGTGCCAGCAGTTTAAGTGGGGCGGGAAAGAACACTGAAGCTTTCTTT. This encodes CASSLSGAGKNTEAFF. The full variable domain, its missing parts supplied by reference TRBV28 and TRBJ1-1, is DVKVTQSSRYLVKRTGEKVFLECVQDMDHENMFWYRQDPGLGLRLIYFSYDVKMKEKGDIPEGYSVSREKKERFSLILESASTNQTSMYLCASSLSGAGKNTEAFFGQGTRLTVV.

The chain couples TRBV5-4 to TRBJ1-6; D uncertain. The CDR3 contains 14 residues. Germline values: CDR1 SGHNT, CDR2 YYREEE (reference sequence). V gave up 3 bases and J gave up 0 bases, with 4 bases separating them. CDR3 amino acids: CASSSSSYNSPLHF. The CDR3 bases are TGTGCCAGCAGCTCCAGCTCCTATAATTCACCCCTCCACTTT. The whole variable domain, remainder taken from reference TRBV5-4 and TRBJ1-6, is ETGVTQSPTHLIKTRGQQVTLRCSSQSGHNTVSWYQQALGQGPQFIFQYYREEENGRGNFPPRFSGLQFPNYSSELNVNALELDDSALYLCASSSSSYNSPLHFGNGTRLTVT.

This clone was detected a few times. The chain is built from TRBV7-2 and TRBJ2-4; 10 nucleotides line up with TRBD2. The CDR3 spans 16 residues. Germline V gives CDR1 SGHTA, CDR2 FQGNSA. With 5 bases clipped from V and 2 bases from J, the junction kept 6 bases outside the gene matches. The CDR3 DNA follows: TGTGCCAGCAGCCCTCAGCGGGGGGGTTCCAAAAACATTCAGTACTTC. This encodes CASSPQRGGSKNIQYF.

The J gene is TRBJ2-1, the V gene TRBV3-1 (or the pseudogene TRBV3-2); 7 nucleotides agree with TRBD2. The CDR3 loop spans 17 amino acids. J was trimmed by 5 bases and V by 6 bases; bases with no gene match: 16. Germline CDR1 and CDR2: LGHDT and YNNKEL (reference sequence). The CDR3 loop is CASSPGRGDYHNNEQFF. The CDR3 DNA reads TGTGCCAGCAGTCCCGGCCGCGGGGACTACCACAACAATGAGCAGTTCTTC.

This clone was seen only once. The gene calls are TRBV27 and TRBJ2-1, with a weak D call TRBD1 (7 bases). The length of the CDR3 is 17 residues. Trimming cost V 2 bases and J 2 bases, with 16 bases left between them. Germline CDR1 reads MNHEY; CDR2 reads SMNVEV (reference sequence). The CDR3 bases are TGTGCCAGCAGTTTAGCGGGGACAGAGGGCCCCTACAATGAGCAGTTCTTC. It yields the protein CASSLAGTEGPYNEQFF.

The chain employs TRBV10-2 and TRBJ2-7; TRBD1 might be the D (5 bases). This CDR3 is 12 amino acids long. Germline V gene data show CDR1 as WSHSY and CDR2 as SAAADI. The V end lost 4 bases, the J end lost 4 bases, and 8 bases lay between the germline ends. CDR3 loop: CASSVQGYEQYF. As DNA, the CDR3 is TGCGCCAGCAGTGTTCAGGGTTACGAGCAGTACTTC.

The chain is built from TRBV11-2 and TRBJ1-5, with a weak D call TRBD1 (5 bases). Germline assignment: CDR1 SGHAT and CDR2 FQNNGV. CDR3 length: 15 amino acids. With 1 base removed from V and 0 bases from J, the gap between germline ends came to 7 bases. CDR3 in amino acids: CASSLGQNSNQPQHF. CDR3 coding DNA: TGTGCCAGCAGCTTAGGACAGAATAGCAATCAGCCCCAGCATTTT.

This chain connects TRBV2 to TRBJ1-4; D is possibly TRBD1 (6 bases). Trimming removed 6 bases from V and 5 bases from J, with 13 bases in between. In germline, CDR1 is SNHLY, CDR2 FYNNEI. This CDR3 has 14 amino acids. CDR3 DNA: TGTGCCAGCAGCAAGGACAGTCCCAATGAAAAACTGTTTTTT. Its translation is CASSKDSPNEKLFF.